The clone carrying this TCR beta chain came up a few times. This specimen comes from a study of patients and donors after allogeneic stem cell transplantation. V lost 3 bases to trimming and J lost 3 bases; unmatched junction nucleotides: 6. From germline, CDR1 is DFQATT and CDR2 SNEGSKA (reference sequence). The CDR3 is made up of 14 amino acids. Each CDR3 protein is one row after TCRdb ran MiXCR on the RT-PCR reads. The sample lists about 110,000 distinct CDR3 sequences, around 36% occurring once. The sample taken for sequencing was blood, either unsorted or a sorted T cell fraction (not recorded which). The clonotype comes from a human donor who was either an allogeneic HSCT recipient or a stem cell or donor lymphocyte infusion donor (not recorded which). It is not recorded whose cells these are; they may come from a transplant donor. The chain joins TRBV20-1 to TRBJ2-7, with 9 bases lining up with TRBD2. CDR3 sequence (DNA): TGCAGTGCTAGGGCCCTAGCGGGGAACTACGAGCAGTACTTC. This gives the protein CSARALAGNYEQYF.